This T cell receptor (beta chain) originates from a study of cytomegalovirus exposure and HLA in healthy donors. General observations from the study: Some V segments, including TRBV6-2 and TRBV6-3, were excluded as indistinguishable. Among TCR beta chains, those listed as cytomegalovirus-associated numbered over 150.

This clone was seen only once. What it recognizes is unknown. V gave up 2 bases and J gave up 2 bases, with 9 bases separating them. Germline V gene data show CDR1 as SGHDT and CDR2 as YYEEEE. The CDR3 extends over 14 amino acids. 60 Vbeta and 13 Jbeta primers were used in PCR. Profiling relied on immunoSEQ multiplex PCR, and the TCRdb table lists in-frame clones only, not all of them. This sample has about 200,000 clones, with more than 60% found just once. Every donor was a healthy person donating bone marrow. The chain links TRBV5-6 to TRBJ2-3, with D maybe TRBD2 (6 bases). The material sequenced was PBMCs. The sequence was collected from a man in his forties or fifties in good health and CMV-seronegative. CDR3 coding DNA: TGTGCCAGCAGCTTCGCGGGAAACACAGATACGCAGTATTTT. Translated: CASSFAGNTDTQYF.